The next 3 T cell receptor beta chains were all read from a single sample in a study of CD8 T cells in ankylosing spondylitis. Via MiXCR, TCRdb re-called the 5' RACE reads, giving one row per CDR3 protein. The repertoire has about 220,000 distinct CDR3 sequences, roughly a tenth of them found once; the top ten carry 21%. The sample was blood, either unsorted or a sorted T cell fraction (not recorded which). The receptors derive from a male donor with ankylosing spondylitis or in good health (not recorded which).

The chain employs TRBV12-3 or TRBV12-4 and TRBJ2-3; 12 bases map to TRBD2. Trimming removed 9 bases from V and 4 bases from J; junction bases left unmatched: 8. CDR3 size: 15 residues. CDR3: CASRLAGASADTQYF. The CDR3 nucleotides read TGTGCCAGTCGACTAGCGGGGGCGTCCGCAGATACGCAGTATTTT.

There are a few counts of this clonotype. The V call is TRBV3-1, the J call TRBJ2-2; TRBD2 is a possible D gene (5 bases). From germline, CDR1 is LGHDT and CDR2 YNNKEL (reference sequence). The CDR3 is 14 residues long. V was trimmed by 3 bases and J by 5 bases, leaving 10 bases between them. CDR3 DNA sequence: TGTGCCAGCAGCCAGAAGGGAGTTACCGGGGAGCTGTTTTTT. The encoded protein is CASSQKGVTGELFF.

This clonotype was detected only a few times. The chain is built from TRBV5-1 and TRBJ2-5; D gene uncertain. The CDR3 is 13 amino acids. Trimming shortened V by 4 bases and J by 0 bases, and 7 bases separated the two germline ends. Germline loops: CDR1 SGHRS, CDR2 YFSETQ. CDR3 loop: CASSVTDQETQYF. CDR3 in DNA: TGCGCCAGCAGCGTGACGGACCAAGAGACCCAGTACTTC.